A single sample is the source of the 9 T cell receptor beta chains below, sequenced in a study of blood T cell repertoires in COVID-19. This table comes from immunoSEQ multiplex PCR, and its TCRdb copy is limited to in-frame clones, with some not included. The sample has approximately 300,000 clones, more than 80% seen once. Sequencing used peripheral blood. These receptors were collected from a woman aged 25 to 39 with COVID-19, enrolled during active disease.

The chain couples TRBV14 to TRBJ2-2; 8 nucleotides align to TRBD2. In germline, CDR1 is SGHDN, CDR2 FVKESK. Losses at the gene ends were 1 base for V and 2 bases for J; bases not matched to a gene: 9. CDR3 length equals 18 residues. The CDR3 is CASSQAREGLHNTGELFF. Here the CDR3 DNA reads TGTGCCAGCAGCCAAGCCCGGGAGGGCCTGCACAACACCGGGGAGCTGTTTTTT.

The chain carries TRBV5-1 and TRBJ1-6; 9 nucleotides line up with TRBD1. The germline V gene encodes CDR1 SGHRS and CDR2 YFSETQ. J gave up 6 bases and V 1 base, and 8 bases lay outside the gene matches. The CDR3 has 17 amino acids. CDR3 DNA sequence: TGCGCCAGCAGCTTGCGGGCGACAGGGGGAGGTAATTCACCCCTCCACTTT. Translating it yields CASSLRATGGGNSPLHF.

Only a few counts were recorded for this clone. The V gene is TRBV10-3, the J gene TRBJ1-1, with 12 bases identical to TRBD1. This CDR3 has 15 residues. V lost 5 bases, J lost 5 bases, and 6 bases stayed unmatched. The germline V gene has CDR1 ENHRY and CDR2 SYGVKD. For the CDR3, the DNA is TGTGCCATCAGTCGGGACAGGGGGCCGGGGACTGAAGCTTTCTTT. The encoded protein is CAISRDRGPGTEAFF.

The chain is built from TRBV15 and TRBJ2-1; 8 nucleotides agree with TRBD2. CDR3 length equals 19 residues. Looked up from germline, CDR1 is LNHNV and CDR2 is YYDKDF (reference sequence). V lost 2 bases to trimming and J lost 5 bases; unmatched junction nucleotides: 17. In DNA form, the CDR3 reads TGTGCCACCAGCAGATATGGACTACGGCGGGAGGAATTGAACAATGAGCAGTTCTTC. Translating gives CATSRYGLRREELNNEQFF.

Comments on this clone: Other DNA sequences in the sample encode the same CDR3. The chain recombines TRBV10-3 with TRBJ2-2, with D unclear. This CDR3 spans 16 amino acids. The V end was cut by 0 bases, the J end by 2 bases, with 10 bases between. CDR1 and CDR2 from the germline V gene are ENHRY and SYGVKD. In DNA form, the CDR3 reads TGTGCCATCAGTGAGTCGACCGACAAAAACACCGGGGAGCTGTTTTTT. Translated: CAISESTDKNTGELFF.

This clone was counted a single time. This rearrangement joins TRBV12-3 or TRBV12-4 to TRBJ1-2; D is perhaps TRBD1 (6 bases). The CDR3 extends over 13 amino acids. With 5 bases removed from V and 8 bases from J, the gap between germline ends came to 15 bases. The CDR3 nucleotides are TGTGCCAGCAGTCAACGGAACAGGGTAGGCTACACCTTC. This translates into CASSQRNRVGYTF.

This clone was detected once. The CDR3 region has the DNA TGCGCCAGCAGCCCCCGCGGGGGCTCCCCGTACACTGAAGCTTTCTTT. As protein: CASSPRGGSPYTEAFF. The chain joins TRBV4-1 to TRBJ1-1, with a tentative D call TRBD1 (6 bases). This CDR3 is 16 amino acids long. Germline CDR1 MGHRA, CDR2 YSYEKL. V was cut by 4 bases and J by 3 bases, with 18 bases left in between.

The gene calls are TRBV30 and TRBJ2-3; the D is unclear. The V and J ends lost 7 bases and 7 bases respectively, with 9 bases between them. The CDR3 covers 10 residues. Looked up from germline, CDR1 is GTSNPN and CDR2 is SVGIG (reference sequence). The CDR3 nucleotides read TGTGCCTTCTCCAGTCATACGCAGTATTTT. It codes for CAFSSHTQYF.

V is TRBV3-1 (or the pseudogene TRBV3-2) and J is TRBJ2-7; 7 bases agree with TRBD2. The CDR3 runs to 14 residues. Trimming at V came to 5 bases and at J to 6 bases, leaving 10 bases not matched to a gene. Per the germline V gene, CDR1 is LGHDT and CDR2 is YNNKEL (reference sequence). In nucleotides, the CDR3 is TGTGCCAGCAGCTCTCATCCACTAGCGAGCGAGCAGTACTTC. Its protein is CASSSHPLASEQYF.